This T cell receptor (beta chain) appears in the sequencing data of a study of blood T cell repertoires in COVID-19. In assigning cohorts, the study relied on participant-reported clinical history. Assay used: immunoSEQ multiplex PCR; TCRdb lists only in-frame clones, some missing. The top ten hold under 7% of the sample, which has some 140,000 clones, about four fifths seen once. The ends lost 5 bases at V and 0 bases at J; junction bases unmatched: 8. The CDR3 is 17 amino acids. Germline V lookup: CDR1 SEHNR, CDR2 FQNEAQ (reference sequence). The chain carries TRBV7-9 and TRBJ2-1, with 9 nucleotides matching TRBD2. This TCR was sampled from a man aged 35 to 55 with acute COVID-19. The sequenced sample was PBMCs or T cells enriched from blood (not recorded which). CDR3 DNA: TGTGCCAGCAGCCCGAGACTAGCGGAGAGCTCCTACAATGAGCAGTTCTTC. Protein product: CASSPRLAESSYNEQFF. The whole variable domain, remainder taken from reference TRBV7-9 and TRBJ2-1, is DTGVSQNPRHKITKRGQNVTFRCDPISEHNRLYWYRQTLGQGPEFLTYFQNEAQLEKSRLLSDRFSAERPKGSFSTLEIQRTEQGDSAMYLCASSPRLAESSYNEQFFGPGTRLTVL.